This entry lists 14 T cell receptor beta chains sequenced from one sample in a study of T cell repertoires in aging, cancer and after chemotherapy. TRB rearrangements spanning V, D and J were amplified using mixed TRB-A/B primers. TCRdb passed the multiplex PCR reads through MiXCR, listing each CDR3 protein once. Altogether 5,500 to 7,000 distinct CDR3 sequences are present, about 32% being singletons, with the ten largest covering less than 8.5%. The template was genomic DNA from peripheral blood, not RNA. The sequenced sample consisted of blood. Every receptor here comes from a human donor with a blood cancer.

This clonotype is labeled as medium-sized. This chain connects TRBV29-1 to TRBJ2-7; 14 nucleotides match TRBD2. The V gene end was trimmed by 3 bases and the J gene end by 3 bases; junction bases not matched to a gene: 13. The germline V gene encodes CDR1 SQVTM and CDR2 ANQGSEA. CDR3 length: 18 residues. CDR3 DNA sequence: TGCAGCGTTGACCTGGGTGGACCGGGACTAGCGGGGGACTACGAGCAGTACTTC. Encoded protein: CSVDLGGPGLAGDYEQYF.

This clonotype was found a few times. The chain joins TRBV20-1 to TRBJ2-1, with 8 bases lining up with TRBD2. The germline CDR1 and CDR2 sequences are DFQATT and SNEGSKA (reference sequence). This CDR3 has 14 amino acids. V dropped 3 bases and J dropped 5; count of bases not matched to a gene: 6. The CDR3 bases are TGCAGTGCTAGTCAGGGACTAGAGGACAATGAGCAGTTCTTC. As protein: CSASQGLEDNEQFF.

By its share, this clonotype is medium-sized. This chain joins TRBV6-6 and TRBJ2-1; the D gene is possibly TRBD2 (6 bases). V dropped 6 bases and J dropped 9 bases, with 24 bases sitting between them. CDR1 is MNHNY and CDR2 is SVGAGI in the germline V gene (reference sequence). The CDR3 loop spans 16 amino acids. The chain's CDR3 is CASRTIHGRSDGEQFF. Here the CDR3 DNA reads TGTGCCAGCAGGACGATTCACGGGAGAAGCGACGGTGAGCAGTTCTTC.

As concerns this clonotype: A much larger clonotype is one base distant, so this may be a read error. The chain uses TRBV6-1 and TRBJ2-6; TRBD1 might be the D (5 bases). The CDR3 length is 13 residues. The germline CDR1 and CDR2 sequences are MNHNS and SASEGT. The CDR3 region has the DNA TGTGCCAGCAGAACATCTGGGGCCAACGTCGTGACTTTC. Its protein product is CASRTSGANVVTF.

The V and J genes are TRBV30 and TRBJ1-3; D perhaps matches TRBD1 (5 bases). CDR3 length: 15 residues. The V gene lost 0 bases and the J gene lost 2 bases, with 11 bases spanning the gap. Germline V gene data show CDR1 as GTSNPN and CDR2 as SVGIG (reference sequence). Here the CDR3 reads CAWSVGREAGNTIYF. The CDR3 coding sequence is TGTGCCTGGAGTGTGGGCAGGGAGGCTGGAAACACCATATATTTT.

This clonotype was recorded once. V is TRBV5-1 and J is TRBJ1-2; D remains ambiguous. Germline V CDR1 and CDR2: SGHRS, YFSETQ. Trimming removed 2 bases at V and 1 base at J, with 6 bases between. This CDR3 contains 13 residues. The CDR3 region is CASSLYFNYGYTF. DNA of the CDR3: TGCGCCAGCAGCTTATATTTTAACTATGGCTACACCTTC.

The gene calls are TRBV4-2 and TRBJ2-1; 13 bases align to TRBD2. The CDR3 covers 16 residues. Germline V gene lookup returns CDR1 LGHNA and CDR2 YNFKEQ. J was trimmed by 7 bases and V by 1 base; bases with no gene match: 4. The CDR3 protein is CASSQVPGLAGNEQFF. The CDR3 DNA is TGTGCCAGCAGCCAAGTACCGGGACTAGCGGGAAATGAGCAGTTCTTC.

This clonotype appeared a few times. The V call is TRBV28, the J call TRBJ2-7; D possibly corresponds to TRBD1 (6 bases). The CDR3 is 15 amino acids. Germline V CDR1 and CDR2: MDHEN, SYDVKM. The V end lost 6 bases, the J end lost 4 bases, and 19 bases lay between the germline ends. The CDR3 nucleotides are TGTGCCAGCAGAGTAGACAGGACACTCTTTTACGAGCAGTACTTC. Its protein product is CASRVDRTLFYEQYF.

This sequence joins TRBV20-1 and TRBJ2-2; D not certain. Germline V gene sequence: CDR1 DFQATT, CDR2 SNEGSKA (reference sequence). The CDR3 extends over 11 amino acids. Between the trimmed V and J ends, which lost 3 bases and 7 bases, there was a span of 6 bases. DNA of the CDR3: TGCAGTGCTAGTCGCGGCGGGGAGCTGTTTTTT. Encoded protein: CSASRGGELFF.

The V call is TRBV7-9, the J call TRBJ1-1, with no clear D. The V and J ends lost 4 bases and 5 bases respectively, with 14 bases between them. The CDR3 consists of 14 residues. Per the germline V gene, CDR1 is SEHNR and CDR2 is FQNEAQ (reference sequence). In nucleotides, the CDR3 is TGTGCCAGCAGCTCAAGTAGGCCCGGAACTGAAGCTTTCTTT. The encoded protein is CASSSSRPGTEAFF.

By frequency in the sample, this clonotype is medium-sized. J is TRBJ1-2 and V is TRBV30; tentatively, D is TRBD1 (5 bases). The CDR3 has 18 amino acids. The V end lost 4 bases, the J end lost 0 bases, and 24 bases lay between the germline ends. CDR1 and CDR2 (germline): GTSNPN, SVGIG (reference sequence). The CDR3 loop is CAWTKSISGTDSNYGYTF. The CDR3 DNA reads TGTGCCTGGACCAAGTCAATATCCGGGACGGACTCTAACTATGGCTACACCTTC. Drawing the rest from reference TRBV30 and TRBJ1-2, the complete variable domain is SQTIHQWPATLVQPVGSPLSLECTVEGTSNPNLYWYRQAAGRGLQLLFYSVGIGQISSEVPQNLSASRPQDRQFILSSKKLLLSDSGFYLCAWTKSISGTDSNYGYTFGSGTRLTVV.

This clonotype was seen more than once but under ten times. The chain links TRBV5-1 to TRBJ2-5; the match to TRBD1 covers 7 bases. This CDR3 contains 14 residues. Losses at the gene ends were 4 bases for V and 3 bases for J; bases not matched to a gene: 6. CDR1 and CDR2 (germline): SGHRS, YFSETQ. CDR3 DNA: TGCGCCAGCAGCCGGACAGGTCGGGAAGAGACCCAGTACTTC. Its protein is CASSRTGREETQYF. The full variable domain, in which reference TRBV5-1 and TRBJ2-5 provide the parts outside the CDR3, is KAGVTQTPRYLIKTRGQQVTLSCSPISGHRSVSWYQQTPGQGLQFLFEYFSETQRNKGNFPGRFSGRQFSNSRSEMNVSTLELGDSALYLCASSRTGREETQYFGPGTRLLVL.

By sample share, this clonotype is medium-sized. CDR3 coding DNA: TGTGCCAGCTGGGAGAGAGATAATTCACCCCTCCACTTT. Protein product: CASWERDNSPLHF. The rearrangement joins TRBV6-5 to TRBJ1-6; D is ambiguous. The CDR3 extends over 13 amino acids. The V gene lost 8 bases and the J gene lost 5 bases, with 10 bases spanning the gap. CDR1 is MNHEY and CDR2 is SVGAGI in the germline V gene.

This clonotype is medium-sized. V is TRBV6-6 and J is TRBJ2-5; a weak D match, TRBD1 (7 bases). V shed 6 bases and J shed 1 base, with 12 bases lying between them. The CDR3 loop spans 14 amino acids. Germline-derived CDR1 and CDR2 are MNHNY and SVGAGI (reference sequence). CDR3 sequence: CASSRRGAQETQYF. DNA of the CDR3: TGTGCCAGCAGCCGCAGGGGGGCCCAAGAGACCCAGTACTTC.